What follows is one TCR beta chain and its context. Method: immunoSEQ multiplex PCR; TCRdb's copy keeps in-frame clones and lacks some. This sample has some 100,000 clones; approximately 90% occur once, and the top ten carry 1% to 1.5%. The data belong to a study of T cell responses to AZD1222 COVID-19 vaccine. This CDR3 has 13 residues. The V gene lost 7 bases and the J gene lost 7 bases, with 11 bases spanning the gap. Germline CDR1 reads ENHRY; CDR2 reads SYGVKD. The sequence was collected from an adult in good health. The rearrangement joins TRBV10-3 to TRBJ1-6; D gene uncertain. The material was peripheral blood, obtained on day 0 of AZD1222 vaccination. CDR3 residues: CAINSRENSPLHF. Here the CDR3 DNA reads TGTGCCATCAATTCGAGGGAGAATTCACCCCTCCACTTT.